Detailed here is one TCR beta chain. These data originate in a study of blood T cell repertoires in COVID-19. The wider study: COVID-19 samples, acute and convalescent, were from the United States, Italy and Spain.

Which cohort a participant joined came from the clinical history participants gave. Before they entered the study, exposed participants had met a COVID-19 case within 2 weeks. The data were produced by immunoSEQ multiplex PCR, yet TCRdb's version contains in-frame clones alone and is incomplete. The sample consists of a few hundred thousand clones, around 80% of them appearing once. Source material: PBMCs or T cells enriched from blood (not recorded which). The sequence was obtained from a man aged 35-49 years who had been exposed to COVID-19.

This CDR3 reads CAISEFTGVETQYF. CDR3 sequence (DNA): TGTGCCATCAGTGAGTTTACGGGGGTAGAGACCCAGTACTTC. The chain is built from TRBV10-3 and TRBJ2-5; perhaps TRBD2 as D (6 bases). Germline V gene lookup returns CDR1 ENHRY and CDR2 SYGVKD. The CDR3 is made up of 14 amino acids. The V end lost 1 base, the J end lost 4 bases, and 10 bases lay between the germline ends.